Following are 10 T cell receptor beta chains from one sample sequenced in a study of T cells after yellow fever vaccination. TCRdb used MiXCR to reprocess the 5' RACE reads, holding one entry per CDR3 protein. The sample yields some 670,000 distinct CDR3 sequences, around an eighth seen once. The source was PBMCs, collected on the day of the yellow fever booster vaccination. The receptors stem from a man aged 25-45 years who received the YFV17D yellow fever vaccine.

This clonotype was picked up a small number of times. The V call is TRBV19, the J call TRBJ2-7; D not certain. Germline V gives CDR1 LNHDA, CDR2 SQIVND (reference sequence). Trimming removed 1 base from V and 0 bases from J, with 4 bases in between. The CDR3 consists of 13 residues. For the CDR3, the DNA is TGTGCCAGTAGTATAGCCCTCTCCTACGAGCAGTACTTC. Encoded protein: CASSIALSYEQYF. Using reference TRBV19 and TRBJ2-7 for the parts outside the CDR3, the full variable domain is DGGITQSPKYLFRKEGQNVTLSCEQNLNHDAMYWYRQDPGQGLRLIYYSQIVNDFQKGDIAEGYSVSREKKESFPLTVTSAQKNPTAFYLCASSIALSYEQYFGPGTRLTVT.

This sequence joins TRBV7-9 and TRBJ2-1; no clear D. The CDR3 has 11 amino acids. The V gene's germline CDR1 is SEHNR and CDR2 FQNEAQ (reference sequence). The V end lost 3 bases, the J end lost 9 bases, and 6 bases lay between the germline ends. The CDR3 loop reads CASSFQAEQFF. CDR3 DNA sequence: TGTGCCAGCAGCTTCCAGGCTGAGCAGTTCTTC.

The rearrangement links TRBV5-1 to TRBJ2-3; 7 nucleotides align to TRBD2. Germline-derived CDR1 and CDR2 are SGHRS and YFSETQ. This CDR3 is built from 15 residues. The V gene end was trimmed by 6 bases and the J gene end by 3 bases; junction bases not matched to a gene: 10. The CDR3 DNA sequence: TGCGCCAGCACCCGAGGGAGCGGGGTTACAGATACGCAGTATTTT. This encodes CASTRGSGVTDTQYF.

CDR3 protein: CASSPFDGSGGYTQYF. The CDR3 nucleotides read TGTGCCAGCAGTCCCTTCGACGGGAGTGGGGGATATACGCAGTATTTT. The chain combines TRBV12-3 or TRBV12-4 with TRBJ2-3, with D perhaps matching TRBD2 (6 bases). The CDR3 is 16 residues long. V lost 5 bases, J lost 7 bases, and 22 bases lay in between.

This clonotype showed up many times. The chain joins TRBV9 to TRBJ2-2; 7 bases line up with TRBD2. The CDR3 covers 14 residues. With V trimmed by 0 bases and J by 5 bases, 1 base remained unmatched. CDR1 and CDR2 from the germline V gene are SGDLS and YYNGEE. The DNA for the CDR3 is TGTGCCAGCAGCGTAGGGGGGGGTACCGGGGAGCTGTTTTTT. Translating it yields CASSVGGGTGELFF. Complete variable domain (other parts from reference TRBV9 and TRBJ2-2): DSGVTQTPKHLITATGQRVTLRCSPRSGDLSVYWYQQSLDQGLQFLIQYYNGEERAKGNILERFSAQQFPDLHSELNLSSLELGDSALYFCASSVGGGTGELFFGEGSRLTVL.

A single count supports this clonotype. A much larger clone differs from this one at a single base, so this may be a read error. The chain recombines TRBV18 with TRBJ2-3, with D possibly matching TRBD2 (6 bases). The CDR3 spans 15 residues. In germline, CDR1 is KGHSH, CDR2 LQKENI. The CDR3 is CASSPAGRSTDTEYF. CDR3 sequence (DNA): TGTGCCAGCTCACCCGCGGGACGGAGTACAGATACGGAGTATTTT.

This clonotype has more than one count but fewer than ten. The rearrangement uses TRBV6-2 or TRBV6-3 and TRBJ2-5; TRBD2 might be the D (5 bases). Per germline, CDR1 MNHEY and CDR2 SVGEGT. V was pared by 7 bases and J by 3 bases, with 12 bases between. The CDR3 length is 13 residues. The CDR3 spells CASIGRAKETQYF. The CDR3, as DNA: TGTGCCAGCATTGGGCGGGCTAAAGAGACCCAGTACTTC.

There are a few counts of this clonotype. The chain carries TRBV19 and TRBJ1-1; no definite D call. There are 13 residues in the CDR3. The V gene lost 4 bases and the J gene lost 0 bases, with 6 bases spanning the gap. Per germline, CDR1 LNHDA and CDR2 SQIVND (reference sequence). The CDR3 DNA reads TGTGCCAGTAGTACGAACCTGAACACTGAAGCTTTCTTT. This codes for CASSTNLNTEAFF.

This rearrangement joins TRBV18 to TRBJ2-7; weak D call: TRBD1 (5 bases). Germline loops: CDR1 KGHSH, CDR2 LQKENI. This CDR3 is built from 13 residues. V was clipped by 1 base and J by 5 bases, with 9 bases between them. Here the CDR3 DNA reads TGTGCCAGCTCACCACAGGGGTGGGACGAGCAGTACTTC. This codes for CASSPQGWDEQYF.

This clonotype was counted ten times or more. V usage is TRBV20-1 and J usage is TRBJ2-1, with D perhaps being TRBD1 or TRBD2 (6 bases each). CDR3 length: 12 amino acids. Germline V gene sequence: CDR1 DFQATT, CDR2 SNEGSKA (reference sequence). V lost 5 bases and J lost 9, with 14 bases in between. The CDR3 region has the DNA TGCAGTGCTCCGGGGGTGGGGGCTGAGCAGTTCTTC. Its translation is CSAPGVGAEQFF.